This record looks at one T cell receptor (beta chain) sequence and its context. Its antigen is undetermined. Germline V lookup: CDR1 SGDLS, CDR2 YYNGEE. V was shortened by 3 bases and J by 0 bases, with 9 bases between the two germline ends. There are 14 residues in the CDR3. Here immunoSEQ multiplex PCR was the method, and the copy in TCRdb shows in-frame clones only, minus some. The sample holds some 67,000 clones, about four fifths seen once. The data stem from a study of T cell responses to AZD1222 COVID-19 vaccine. General study results and limits: Donors skewed white British and female; clonal diversity was possibly underestimated. Spike regions recognized by vaccine-associated CD4 TCRs spanned the protein, led by 160-218 and 743-854. Seropositivity was recorded at baseline in only a handful of AZD1222 recipients.

This chain uses TRBV9 with TRBJ1-1; perhaps TRBD1 as D (5 bases). The sequencing here drew on peripheral blood, taken 28 days after the second AZD1222 dose. This TCR was recovered from an adult who received the AZD1222 COVID-19 vaccine. The CDR3 region has the DNA TGTGCCAGCAGCGCGGGACGTTTGAACACTGAAGCTTTCTTT. Amino acids: CASSAGRLNTEAFF.